A single sample is the source of the 4 T cell receptor beta chains below, sequenced in a study of cytomegalovirus exposure and HLA in healthy donors. It was with 60 Vbeta and 13 Jbeta primers that the PCR ran. Some clones are missing from TCRdb's copy, which holds only in-frame ones; the method was immunoSEQ multiplex PCR. The repertoire holds about 180,000 clones, with roughly 87% as singletons. The sample comprised PBMCs. These receptors originate from a man aged 35-49 years in good health and CMV-seronegative.

The V and J genes are TRBV7-2 and TRBJ1-4; D gene unclear. The CDR3 covers 15 residues. The V end lost 1 base, the J end lost 7 bases, and 13 bases lay between the germline ends. CDR1 and CDR2 (germline): SGHTA, FQGNSA. DNA for the CDR3: TGTGCCAGCAGCTTAGATATGTCGCGGGCTGAAAAACTGTTTTTT. Protein: CASSLDMSRAEKLFF.

V is TRBV6-5 and J is TRBJ1-1; D gene ambiguous. Trimming removed 0 bases from V and 0 bases from J, with 11 bases in between. Looked up from germline, CDR1 is MNHEY and CDR2 is SVGAGI. The CDR3 runs to 16 residues. The CDR3 reads CASSYSSYTLNTEAFF. In nucleotides, the CDR3 is TGTGCCAGCAGTTACTCCTCGTACACCTTGAACACTGAAGCTTTCTTT.

This clone was seen only once. The V call is TRBV28, the J call TRBJ1-2; a weak D match, TRBD1 (6 bases). Per germline, CDR1 MDHEN and CDR2 SYDVKM. This CDR3 is 13 amino acids long. V shed 6 bases and J shed 0 bases, with 8 bases lying between them. The CDR3 reads CASRTGPNYGYTF. The CDR3 region has the DNA TGTGCCAGCAGAACAGGGCCTAACTATGGCTACACCTTC.

The chain has TRBV7-2 and TRBJ2-2; 8 bases agree with TRBD2. Germline values: CDR1 SGHTA, CDR2 FQGNSA. This CDR3 comprises 15 residues. V shed 3 bases and J 3 bases; nucleotides not matched to a gene: 3. The CDR3: CASSFSGRDTGELFF. CDR3 DNA sequence: TGTGCCAGCAGCTTCTCCGGGAGGGACACCGGGGAGCTGTTTTTT.